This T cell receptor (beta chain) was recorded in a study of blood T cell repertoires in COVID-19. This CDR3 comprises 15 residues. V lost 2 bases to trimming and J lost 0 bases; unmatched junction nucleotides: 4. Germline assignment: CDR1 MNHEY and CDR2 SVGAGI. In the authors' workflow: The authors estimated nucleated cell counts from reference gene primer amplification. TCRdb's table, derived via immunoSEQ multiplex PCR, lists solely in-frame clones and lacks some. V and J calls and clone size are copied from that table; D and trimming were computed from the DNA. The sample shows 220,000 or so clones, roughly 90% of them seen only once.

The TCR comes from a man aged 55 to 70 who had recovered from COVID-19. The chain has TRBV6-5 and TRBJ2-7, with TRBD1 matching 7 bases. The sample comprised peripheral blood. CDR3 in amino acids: CASSYLTGASYEQYF. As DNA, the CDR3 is TGTGCCAGCAGTTACCTAACAGGGGCCTCCTACGAGCAGTACTTC.